Listed below are T cell receptor beta chains from one sample, sequenced in a study of response to subunit inactivated influenza vaccine. Each CDR3 protein gets one entry after TCRdb re-called the RT-PCR reads with MiXCR. The sample contains 530,000 or so distinct CDR3 sequences, approximately 24% of which appear only once. Sequences were derived from CD4+ T cells sorted from PBMCs, sampled less than 6 days after vaccination. The receptor set was obtained from a man aged 45-60 years who received an inactivated influenza vaccine. The CDR3 runs from the conserved cysteine through the conserved F or W. The D gene is left open where the match is weak. Expanded clones get a size class; other rows say once, few or many, or leave the size out.

size	D	J	V	CDR3	DNA
few	TRBD1	TRBJ2-7	TRBV18	CASSLQAGGKNEQYF	TGTGCCAGCTCCCTCCAAGCAGGGGGAAAAAACGAGCAGTACTTC
.	TRBD1	TRBJ2-5	TRBV30	CAWKTGGETQYF	TGTGCCTGGAAAACAGGGGGCGAGACCCAGTACTTC
few	.	TRBJ2-1	TRBV20-1	CLARSTYNEQFF	TGCTTAGCGAGGTCGACCTACAATGAGCAGTTCTTC
.	.	TRBJ2-3	TRBV20-1	CSARVGGPTDTQYF	TGCAGTGCTAGAGTTGGGGGCCCCACAGATACGCAGTATTTT
.	TRBD1	TRBJ1-5	TRBV5-6	CASSLAPGGTALHF	TGTGCCAGCAGCTTGGCGCCAGGGGGCACGGCACTTCATTTT
few	TRBD1	TRBJ2-4	TRBV5-1	CASSPGQGGSWYF	TGCGCCAGCAGCCCTGGACAGGGAGGTTCGTGGTACTTC
few	TRBD1	TRBJ2-7	TRBV27	CASSFAGQGNEQYF	TGTGCCAGCAGTTTTGCGGGACAGGGAAACGAGCAGTACTTC
.	.	TRBJ1-1	TRBV5-1	CASSLVRPDLMNTEAFF	TGCGCCAGCAGCTTGGTACGGCCAGATCTGATGAACACTGAAGCTTTCTTT
.	.	TRBJ1-2	TRBV5-1	CASSLDSGSNYGYTF	TGCGCCAGCAGCTTGGATTCAGGGTCCAACTATGGCTACACCTTC
few	.	TRBJ2-3	TRBV4-1	CASSHPLRGLRTSTDTQYF	TGCGCCAGCAGCCATCCCCTGAGGGGCCTTAGGACTAGCACAGATACGCAGTATTTT
few	.	TRBJ2-2	TRBV5-1	CASSWRGAGRTTGELFF	TGCGCCAGCAGCTGGAGGGGAGCGGGCCGTACTACCGGGGAGCTGTTTTTT
.	.	TRBJ2-7	TRBV27	CASSSRGASSYEQYF	TGTGCCAGCAGTTCAAGGGGGGCCAGCTCCTACGAGCAGTACTTC
few	.	TRBJ1-3	TRBV6-5	CASSYAGANSGNTIYF	TGTGCCAGCAGTTACGCTGGAGCAAACTCTGGAAACACCATATATTTT
few	.	TRBJ2-6	TRBV18	CASSHPRSGANVLTF	TGTGCCAGCTCACACCCTAGGTCTGGGGCCAACGTCCTGACTTTC
.	.	TRBJ2-6	TRBV10-3	CAIKNGQSGANVLTF	TGTGCCATCAAGAACGGACAGTCTGGGGCCAACGTCCTGACTTTT
few	TRBD1	TRBJ2-1	TRBV6-5	CASSYRTGGLSGKQFF	TGTGCCAGCAGTTACCGGACAGGGGGCCTTAGCGGGAAGCAGTTCTTC
.	.	TRBJ1-1	TRBV20-1	CSARIKGRGTEAFF	TGCAGTGCTAGGATCAAGGGTCGAGGCACTGAAGCTTTCTTT
many	.	TRBJ1-5	TRBV15	CATSRDSLNQPQHF	TGTGCCACCAGCAGGGACAGCCTTAATCAGCCCCAGCATTTT
.	TRBD2	TRBJ2-3	TRBV3-1	CASSFELAGTDTQYF	TGTGCCAGCAGCTTCGAACTAGCGGGCACAGATACGCAGTATTTT
few	TRBD2	TRBJ2-7	TRBV20-1	CSARDLSAGGLYEQYF	TGCAGTGCTAGAGATCTATCGGCGGGAGGACTCTACGAGCAGTACTTC
.	.	TRBJ2-3	TRBV24-1	CATSDLNMMADTQYF	TGTGCCACCAGTGATTTAAACATGATGGCAGATACGCAGTATTTT
few	TRBD2	TRBJ2-7	TRBV12-3/TRBV12-4	CASSFSGGWYEQYF	TGTGCCAGCAGTTTCTCGGGGGGGTGGTACGAGCAGTACTTC
.	TRBD1	TRBJ2-3	TRBV4-3	CASSQNRGYTQYF	TGCGCCAGCAGCCAAAACAGGGGTTATACGCAGTATTTT
few	.	TRBJ2-3	TRBV6-1	CASEPPGGHTQYF	TGTGCCAGCGAGCCTCCCGGTGGACATACGCAGTATTTT
once	.	TRBJ1-1	TRBV3-1	CASSQDPALIAREAFF	TGTGCCAGCAGCCAAGACCCCGCGCTGATTGCGCGTGAAGCTTTCTTT
.	.	TRBJ2-5	TRBV20-1	CSAIGGDFQETQYF	TGCAGTGCTATAGGGGGGGACTTCCAAGAGACCCAGTACTTC
once	.	TRBJ2-7	TRBV6-5	CASRRSTYEQYF	TGTGCCAGCCGCAGATCAACCTACGAGCAGTACTTC
.	.	TRBJ2-2	TRBV7-2	CASSRWFSDVASGELFF	TGTGCCAGCAGCCGCTGGTTTTCAGATGTCGCGTCCGGGGAGCTGTTTTTT
.	.	TRBJ1-1	TRBV5-1	CASSLDSIGRTEAFF	TGCGCCAGCAGCTTGGATTCGATAGGTCGGACTGAAGCTTTCTTT
.	TRBD2	TRBJ2-7	TRBV28	CASTSKASRAGNYEQYF	TGTGCCAGCACCTCCAAAGCCAGCCGAGCGGGGAATTACGAGCAGTACTTC
few	TRBD2	TRBJ2-7	TRBV20-1	CCARGRTSPVGGRYEQYF	TGCTGTGCTAGAGGCCGGACTAGCCCTGTCGGGGGGAGATACGAGCAGTACTTC
few	TRBD2	TRBJ2-5	TRBV4-2	CASSFSGGAEETQYF	TGTGCCAGCAGCTTTAGCGGGGGGGCCGAGGAGACCCAGTACTTC
.	.	TRBJ1-4	TRBV12-3/TRBV12-4	CASRPAGTTNEKLFF	TGTGCCAGCAGGCCTGCAGGGACAACTAATGAAAAACTGTTTTTT
few	TRBD2	TRBJ2-7	TRBV13	CASSLSSGSPYEQYF	TGTGCCAGCAGCTTATCTAGCGGGAGTCCCTACGAGCAGTACTTC
.	TRBD1	TRBJ2-7	TRBV10-3	CAISESPTGGYEQYF	TGTGCCATCAGTGAGTCCCCGACAGGGGGTTACGAGCAGTACTTC
few	.	TRBJ1-2	TRBV5-6	CASSFQTGYTF	TGTGCCAGCAGCTTTCAAACCGGCTACACCTTC
.	TRBD1	TRBJ2-2	TRBV29-1	CSAQTQGAGELFF	TGCAGCGCTCAAACACAGGGGGCCGGGGAGCTGTTTTTT
.	TRBD2	TRBJ2-1	TRBV7-9	CASRRGASGSYNEQFF	TGTGCCAGCAGACGCGGGGCTAGCGGCTCCTACAATGAGCAGTTCTTC
.	TRBD1	TRBJ1-2	TRBV4-3	CASSLGQGGTGYTF	TGCGCCAGCAGCTTGGGACAGGGCGGCACTGGCTACACCTTC
few	.	TRBJ2-3	TRBV5-8	CASSLYLEGTDTQYF	TGTGCCAGCAGCTTGTATCTCGAAGGCACAGATACGCAGTATTTT
few	.	TRBJ2-5	TRBV20-1	CSAASSTPQETQYF	TGCAGTGCCGCATCATCGACCCCTCAAGAGACCCAGTACTTC
.	.	TRBJ1-5	TRBV20-1	CSARAGRANQPQHF	TGCAGTGCTAGAGCAGGCAGAGCCAATCAGCCCCAGCATTTT
.	.	TRBJ2-5	TRBV28	CASSSLTEKQETQYF	TGTGCCAGCAGTTCGCTGACGGAAAAGCAAGAGACCCAGTACTTC
.	TRBD2	TRBJ2-7	TRBV7-2	CASSPNPGLAGQYF	TGTGCCAGCAGTCCCAATCCCGGACTAGCAGGGCAGTACTTC
few	TRBD1	TRBJ1-1	TRBV5-1	CASSHTGGITEAFF	TGCGCCAGCAGCCATACAGGGGGCATCACTGAAGCTTTCTTT
once	.	TRBJ2-7	TRBV5-1	CASSLESNSYEQYF	TGCGCCAGCAGCTTGGAAAGCAACTCCTACGAGCAGTACTTC
.	.	TRBJ1-4	TRBV10-3	CAISPANEKLFF	TGTGCCATCAGTCCCGCGAATGAAAAACTGTTTTTT
.	TRBD1	TRBJ2-1	TRBV27	CASSLRDRGAEQFF	TGTGCCAGCAGTTTAAGGGACAGGGGGGCTGAGCAGTTCTTC
.	.	TRBJ2-7	TRBV7-9	CASSFTTSYEQYF	TGTGCCAGCAGCTTTACCACCTCCTACGAGCAGTACTTC
.	.	TRBJ2-6	TRBV5-5	CATSLLSGANVLTF	TGTGCCACCTCGCTCCTTTCTGGGGCCAACGTCCTGACTTTC
.	.	TRBJ2-7	TRBV5-5	CASSLEGIEQYF	TGTGCCAGCAGCTTGGAGGGCATCGAGCAGTACTTC
.	.	TRBJ2-3	TRBV6-2/TRBV6-3	CASRSPTATGTDTQYF	TGTGCCAGCAGATCGCCGACAGCGACGGGCACAGATACGCAGTATTTT
.	TRBD2	TRBJ2-1	TRBV5-1	CASSLVGSGGSGNEQFF	TGCGCCAGCAGCTTGGTGGGTAGCGGGGGGTCTGGTAATGAGCAGTTCTTC
few	TRBD2	TRBJ2-1	TRBV20-1	CSARDPGLAGHEQFF	TGCAGTGCTAGAGATCCCGGACTAGCGGGACATGAGCAGTTCTTC
.	.	TRBJ1-1	TRBV6-1	CASSLAIWAEAFF	TGTGCCAGCAGCCTCGCTATTTGGGCTGAAGCTTTCTTT